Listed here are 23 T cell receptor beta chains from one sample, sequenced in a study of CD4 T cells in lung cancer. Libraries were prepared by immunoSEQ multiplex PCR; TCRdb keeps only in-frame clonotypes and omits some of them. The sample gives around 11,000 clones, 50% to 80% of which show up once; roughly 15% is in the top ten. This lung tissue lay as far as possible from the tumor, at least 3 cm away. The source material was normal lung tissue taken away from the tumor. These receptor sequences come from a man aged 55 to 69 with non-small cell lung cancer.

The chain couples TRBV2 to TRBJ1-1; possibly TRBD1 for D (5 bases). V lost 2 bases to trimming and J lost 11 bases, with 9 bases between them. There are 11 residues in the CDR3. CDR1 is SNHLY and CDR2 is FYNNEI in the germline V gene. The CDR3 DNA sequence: TGTGCCAGCAGTGAACAGGGTCGGGCTTTCTTT. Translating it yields CASSEQGRAFF.

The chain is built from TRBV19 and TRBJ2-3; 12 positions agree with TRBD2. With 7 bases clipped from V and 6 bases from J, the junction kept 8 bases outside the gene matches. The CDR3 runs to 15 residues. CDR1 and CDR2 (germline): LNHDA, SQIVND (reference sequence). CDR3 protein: CASTRWTSGDDTQYF. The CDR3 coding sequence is TGTGCCAGTACCAGATGGACTAGCGGGGATGATACGCAGTATTTT.

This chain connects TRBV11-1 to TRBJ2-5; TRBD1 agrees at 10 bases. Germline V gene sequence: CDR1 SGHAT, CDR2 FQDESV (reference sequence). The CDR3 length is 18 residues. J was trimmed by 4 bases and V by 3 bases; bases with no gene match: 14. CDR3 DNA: TGTGCCAGCAGCTTCGAGGGGGACAGGGGTACTCGTGGAGAGACCCAGTACTTC. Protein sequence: CASSFEGDRGTRGETQYF.

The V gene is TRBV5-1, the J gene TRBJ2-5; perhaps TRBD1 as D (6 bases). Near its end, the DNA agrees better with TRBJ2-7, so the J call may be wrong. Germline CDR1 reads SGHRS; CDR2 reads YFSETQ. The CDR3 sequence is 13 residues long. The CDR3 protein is CASSLGTTDEQYF. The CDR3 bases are TGCGCCAGCAGCTTAGGGACAACGGACGAGCAGTACTTC.

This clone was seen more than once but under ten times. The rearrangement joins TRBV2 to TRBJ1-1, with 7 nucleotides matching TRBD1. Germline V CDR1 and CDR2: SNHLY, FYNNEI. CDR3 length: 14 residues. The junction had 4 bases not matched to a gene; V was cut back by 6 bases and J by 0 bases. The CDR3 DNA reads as TGTGCCAGCAGGGGACAGCGCATGAACACTGAAGCTTTCTTT. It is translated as CASRGQRMNTEAFF.

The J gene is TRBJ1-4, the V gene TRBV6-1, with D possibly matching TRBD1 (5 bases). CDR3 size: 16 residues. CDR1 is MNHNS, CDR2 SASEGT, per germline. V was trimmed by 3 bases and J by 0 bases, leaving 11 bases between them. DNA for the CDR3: TGTGCCAGCAGTGATAGGGGCCTCCCAACTAATGAAAAACTGTTTTTT. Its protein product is CASSDRGLPTNEKLFF.

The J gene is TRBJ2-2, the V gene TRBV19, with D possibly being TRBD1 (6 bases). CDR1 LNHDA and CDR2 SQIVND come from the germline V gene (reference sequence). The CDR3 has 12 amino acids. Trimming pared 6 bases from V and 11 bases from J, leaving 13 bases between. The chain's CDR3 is CASRDSVGELFF. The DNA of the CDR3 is TGTGCCAGTAGGGACAGTGTTGGAGAGCTGTTTTTT.

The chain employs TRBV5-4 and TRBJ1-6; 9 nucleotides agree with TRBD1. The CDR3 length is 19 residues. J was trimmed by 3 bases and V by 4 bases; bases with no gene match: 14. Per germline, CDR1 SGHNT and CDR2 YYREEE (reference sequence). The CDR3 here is CASSVRGQGSWNYNSPLHF. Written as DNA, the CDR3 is TGTGCCAGCAGCGTCCGAGGACAGGGGAGCTGGAACTATAATTCACCCCTCCACTTT.

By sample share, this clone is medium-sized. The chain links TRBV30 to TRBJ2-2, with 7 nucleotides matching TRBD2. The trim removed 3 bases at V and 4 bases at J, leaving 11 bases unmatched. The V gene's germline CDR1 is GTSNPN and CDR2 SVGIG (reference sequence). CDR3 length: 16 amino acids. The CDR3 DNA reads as TGTGCCTGGAGATCGGGATGGGGGGGGGTCACCGGGGAGCTGTTTTTT. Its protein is CAWRSGWGGVTGELFF.

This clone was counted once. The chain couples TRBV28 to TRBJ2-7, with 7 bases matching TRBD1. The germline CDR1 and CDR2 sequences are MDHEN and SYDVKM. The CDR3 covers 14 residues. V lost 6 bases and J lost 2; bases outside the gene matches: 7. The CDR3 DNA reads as TGTGCCAGCAGACCAGGGGGTTTTACCTACGAGCAGTACTTC. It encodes CASRPGGFTYEQYF.

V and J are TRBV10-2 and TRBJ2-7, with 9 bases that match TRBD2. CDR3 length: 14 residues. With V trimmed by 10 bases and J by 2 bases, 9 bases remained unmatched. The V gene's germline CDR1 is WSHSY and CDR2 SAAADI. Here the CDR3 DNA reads TGCGCCACCAAGACTAGCGGTACACCCTACGAGCAGTACGTC. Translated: CATKTSGTPYEQYV.

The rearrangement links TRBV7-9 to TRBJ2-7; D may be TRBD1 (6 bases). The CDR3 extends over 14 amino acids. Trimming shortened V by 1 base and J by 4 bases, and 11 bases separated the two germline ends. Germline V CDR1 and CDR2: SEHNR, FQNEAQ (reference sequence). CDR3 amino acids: CASSLGTGKYEQYF. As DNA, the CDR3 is TGTGCCAGCAGCTTAGGAACAGGGAAGTACGAGCAGTACTTC.

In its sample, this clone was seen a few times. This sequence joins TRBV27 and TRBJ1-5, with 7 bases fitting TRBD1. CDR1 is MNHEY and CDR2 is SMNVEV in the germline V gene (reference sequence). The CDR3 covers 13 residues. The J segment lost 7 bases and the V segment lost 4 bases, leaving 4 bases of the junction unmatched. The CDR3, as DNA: TGTGCCAGCAGTTCACAGGGGCGGCAGCCCCAGCATTTT. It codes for CASSSQGRQPQHF.

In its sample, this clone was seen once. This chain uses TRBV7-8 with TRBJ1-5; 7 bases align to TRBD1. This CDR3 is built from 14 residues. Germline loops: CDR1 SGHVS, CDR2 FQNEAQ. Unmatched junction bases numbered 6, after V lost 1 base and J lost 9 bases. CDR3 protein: CASSLVGQGGPQHF. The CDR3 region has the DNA TGTGCCAGCAGCTTAGTAGGGCAGGGGGGGCCCCAGCATTTT. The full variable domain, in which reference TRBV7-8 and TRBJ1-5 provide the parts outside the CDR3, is GAGVSQSPRYKVAKRGQDVALRCDPISGHVSLFWYQQALGQGPEFLTYFQNEAQLDKSGLPSDRFFAERPEGSVSTLKIQRTQQEDSAVYLCASSLVGQGGPQHFGDGTRLSIL.

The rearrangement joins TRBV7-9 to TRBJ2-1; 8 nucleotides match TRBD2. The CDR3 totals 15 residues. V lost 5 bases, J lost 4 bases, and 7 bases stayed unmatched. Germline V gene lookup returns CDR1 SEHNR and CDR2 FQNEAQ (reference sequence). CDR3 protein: CASSLSGIRYNEQFF. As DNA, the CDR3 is TGTGCCAGCAGCCTTAGCGGGATTCGGTACAATGAGCAGTTCTTC. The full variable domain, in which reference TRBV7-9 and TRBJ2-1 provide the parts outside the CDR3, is DTGVSQNPRHKITKRGQNVTFRCDPISEHNRLYWYRQTLGQGPEFLTYFQNEAQLEKSRLLSDRFSAERPKGSFSTLEIQRTEQGDSAMYLCASSLSGIRYNEQFFGPGTRLTVL.

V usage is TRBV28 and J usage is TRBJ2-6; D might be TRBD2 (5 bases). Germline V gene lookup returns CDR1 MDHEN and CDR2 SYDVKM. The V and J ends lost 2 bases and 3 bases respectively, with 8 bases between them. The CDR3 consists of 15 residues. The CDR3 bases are TGTGCCAGCAGTTTAGGGGAGTTTGGGGCCAACGTCCTGACTTTC. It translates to CASSLGEFGANVLTF.

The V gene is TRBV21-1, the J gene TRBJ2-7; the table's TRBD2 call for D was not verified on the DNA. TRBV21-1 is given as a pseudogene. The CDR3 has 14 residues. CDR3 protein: CASSKGLREYEQYV. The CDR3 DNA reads TGTGCCAGCAGCAAAGGGTTGCGGGAGTACGAGCAGTACGTC.

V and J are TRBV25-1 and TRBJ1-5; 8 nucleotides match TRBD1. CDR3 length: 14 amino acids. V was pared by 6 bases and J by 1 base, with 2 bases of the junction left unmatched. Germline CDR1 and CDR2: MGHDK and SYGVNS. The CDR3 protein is CASSSGGSNQPQHF. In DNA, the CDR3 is TGTGCCAGCAGCTCAGGGGGCAGCAATCAGCCCCAGCATTTT.

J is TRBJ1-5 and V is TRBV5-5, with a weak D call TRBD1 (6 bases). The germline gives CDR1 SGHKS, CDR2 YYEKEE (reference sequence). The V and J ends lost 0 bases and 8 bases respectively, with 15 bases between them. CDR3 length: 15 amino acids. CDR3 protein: CASSLEPGRGKPQHF. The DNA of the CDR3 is TGTGCCAGCAGCTTGGAGCCGGGTAGGGGGAAGCCCCAGCATTTT. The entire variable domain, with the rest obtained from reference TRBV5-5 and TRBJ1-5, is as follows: DAGVTQSPTHLIKTRGQQVTLRCSPISGHKSVSWYQQVLGQGPQFIFQYYEKEERGRGNFPDRFSARQFPNYSSELNVNALLLGDSALYLCASSLEPGRGKPQHFGDGTRLSIL.

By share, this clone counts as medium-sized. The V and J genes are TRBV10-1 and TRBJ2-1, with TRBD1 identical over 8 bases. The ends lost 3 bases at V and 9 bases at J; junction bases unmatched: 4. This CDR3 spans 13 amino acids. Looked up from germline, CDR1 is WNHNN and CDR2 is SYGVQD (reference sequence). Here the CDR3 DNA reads TGCGCCAGCAGTGATCGGACAGGGATTGAGCAGTTCTTC. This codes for CASSDRTGIEQFF.

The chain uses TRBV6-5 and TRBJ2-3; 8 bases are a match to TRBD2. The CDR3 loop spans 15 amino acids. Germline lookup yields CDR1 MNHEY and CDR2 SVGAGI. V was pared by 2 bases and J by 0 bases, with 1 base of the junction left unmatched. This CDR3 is CASSYGGRSTDTQYF. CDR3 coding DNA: TGTGCCAGCAGTTACGGCGGGAGGAGCACAGATACGCAGTATTTT.

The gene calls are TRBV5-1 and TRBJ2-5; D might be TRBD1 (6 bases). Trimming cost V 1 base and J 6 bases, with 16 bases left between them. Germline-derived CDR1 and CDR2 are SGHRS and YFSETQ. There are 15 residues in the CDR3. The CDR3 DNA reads TGCGCCAGCAGCTTGAGGATGGAAGGGGGTAAGACCCAGTACTTC. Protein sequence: CASSLRMEGGKTQYF. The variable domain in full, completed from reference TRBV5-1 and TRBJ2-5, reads KAGVTQTPRYLIKTRGQQVTLSCSPISGHRSVSWYQQTPGQGLQFLFEYFSETQRNKGNFPGRFSGRQFSNSRSEMNVSTLELGDSALYLCASSLRMEGGKTQYFGPGTRLLVL.

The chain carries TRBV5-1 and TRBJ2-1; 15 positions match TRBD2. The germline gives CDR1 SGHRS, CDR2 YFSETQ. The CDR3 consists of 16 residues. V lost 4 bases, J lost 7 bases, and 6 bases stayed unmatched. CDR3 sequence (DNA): TGCGCCAGCAGCGGGGGGGGACTAGCGGGAGGTAATGAGCAGTTCTTC. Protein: CASSGGGLAGGNEQFF.